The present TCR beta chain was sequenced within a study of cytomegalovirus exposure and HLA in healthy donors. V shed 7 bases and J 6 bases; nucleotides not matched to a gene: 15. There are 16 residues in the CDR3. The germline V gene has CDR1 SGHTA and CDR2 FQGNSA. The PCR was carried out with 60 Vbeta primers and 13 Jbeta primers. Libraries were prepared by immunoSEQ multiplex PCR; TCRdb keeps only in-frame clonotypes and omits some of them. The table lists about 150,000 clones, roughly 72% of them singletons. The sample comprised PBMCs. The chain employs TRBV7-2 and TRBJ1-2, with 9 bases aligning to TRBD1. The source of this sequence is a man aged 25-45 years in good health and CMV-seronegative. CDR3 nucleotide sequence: TGTGCCAGCATCCCGGGACAGGGTAACGTGTTCCATGGCTACACCTTC. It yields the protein CASIPGQGNVFHGYTF.